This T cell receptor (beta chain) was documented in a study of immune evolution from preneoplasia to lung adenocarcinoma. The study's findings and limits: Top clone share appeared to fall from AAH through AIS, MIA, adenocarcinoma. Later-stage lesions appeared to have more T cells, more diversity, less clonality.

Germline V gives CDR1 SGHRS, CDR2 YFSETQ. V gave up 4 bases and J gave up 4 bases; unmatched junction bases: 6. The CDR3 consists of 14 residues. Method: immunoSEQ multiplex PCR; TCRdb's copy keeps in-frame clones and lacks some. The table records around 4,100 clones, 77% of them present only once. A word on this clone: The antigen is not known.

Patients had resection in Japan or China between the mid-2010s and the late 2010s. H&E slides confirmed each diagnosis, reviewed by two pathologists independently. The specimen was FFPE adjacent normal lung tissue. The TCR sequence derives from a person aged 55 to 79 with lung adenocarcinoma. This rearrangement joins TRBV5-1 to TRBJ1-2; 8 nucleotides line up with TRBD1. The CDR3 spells CASSLGQGGYGYTF. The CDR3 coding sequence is TGCGCCAGCAGCCTAGGACAGGGTGGCTATGGCTACACCTTC.